The present TCR beta chain was sequenced within a study of CD8 T cells in Susac syndrome. Broader study findings: The study recognized that its TCR sequencing and HLA analysis covered a relatively small number of individuals.

Sequencing targeted TCR beta in T cells from blood (CD8+ and CD4+). TEMRA cells were FACS-enriched, with CD8+ and CD4+ T cells isolated negatively. The CDR3 length is 15 residues. CDR1 and CDR2 (germline): MGHRA, YSYEKL. V lost 0 bases, J lost 6 bases, and 12 bases lay in between. Turning to this clonotype: What it binds is not known.

Random hexamers were used to reverse transcribe about 0.45 to 1 ug of RNA. Coverage of TCR beta CDR3 amplification by immunoSEQ multiplex PCR extended to 54 Vbeta and 13 Jbeta. In TCRdb, the immunoSEQ multiplex PCR reads were re-called with MiXCR into one record per CDR3 protein. The table shows roughly 50,000 distinct CDR3 sequences, with more than 85% occurring only once. The sequence was collected from a human donor in good health. The gene calls are TRBV4-1 and TRBJ2-1; TRBD2 is a possible D gene (5 bases). Material: CD8+ T cells from PBMCs. CDR3 loop: CASSQDRDLSNEQFF. CDR3 coding DNA: TGCGCCAGCAGCCAAGATCGGGATCTGAGCAATGAGCAGTTCTTC.